This TCR beta chain was recovered during a study of Ad26.COV2.S vaccination and SARS-CoV-2 variants. Overall study results and limits: Non-spike TCR breadth showed similarity between vaccine and placebo recipients. A substantial breadth of spike-specific CD8+ and CD4+ T cell responses after vaccination has been reported. Total T cell responses were possibly underestimated by TCR breadth and depth analyses. Vaccine recipients surpassed placebo recipients in spike-specific TCR breadth.

Libraries were prepared by immunoSEQ multiplex PCR; TCRdb keeps only in-frame clonotypes and omits some of them. The table records about 400,000 clones, approximately 90% of them present only once. This clone appeared once. Its antigen is not identified. Treatment given: roughly 19 received Ad26.COV2.S at low or high dose, single or two shots; 5 received placebo; per-sample allocation not given. Repertoires come from day 63 after the first vaccine or placebo injection. The origin of this receptor is a person between 18 and 65 years old who received the Ad26.COV2.S COVID-19 vaccine or a placebo. Here the sequenced sample was peripheral blood, taken in a trial of Ad26.COV2.S vaccine versus placebo.

DNA for the CDR3: TGCGCCAGCAGCCAAGCCTCCGGGACTCGTACGCAGTATTTT. This gives the protein CASSQASGTRTQYF. This chain connects TRBV4-1 to TRBJ2-3; possibly TRBD2 for D (6 bases). The ends were cut back, 1 base at V and 8 bases at J, with 13 bases in the middle. CDR1 is MGHRA and CDR2 is YSYEKL in the germline V gene. The CDR3 length is 14 residues.